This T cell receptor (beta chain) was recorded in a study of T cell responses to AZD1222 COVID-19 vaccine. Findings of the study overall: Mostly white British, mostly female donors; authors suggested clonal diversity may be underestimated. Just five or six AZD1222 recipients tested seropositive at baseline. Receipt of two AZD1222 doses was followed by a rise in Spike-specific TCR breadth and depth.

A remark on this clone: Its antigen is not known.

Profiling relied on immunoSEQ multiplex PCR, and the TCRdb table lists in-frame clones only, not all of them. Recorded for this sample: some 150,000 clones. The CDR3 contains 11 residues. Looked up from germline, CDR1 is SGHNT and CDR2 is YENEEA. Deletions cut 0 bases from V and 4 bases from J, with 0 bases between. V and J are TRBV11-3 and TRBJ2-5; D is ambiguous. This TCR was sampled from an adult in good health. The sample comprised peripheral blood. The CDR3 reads CASSLEETQYF. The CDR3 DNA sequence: TGTGCCAGCAGCTTAGAAGAGACCCAGTACTTC. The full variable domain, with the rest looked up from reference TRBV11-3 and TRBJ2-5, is EAGVVQSPRYKIIEKKQPVAFWCNPISGHNTLYWYLQNLGQGPELLIRYENEEAVDDSQLPKDRFSAERLKGVDSTLKIQPAELGDSAVYLCASSLEETQYFGPGTRLLVL.